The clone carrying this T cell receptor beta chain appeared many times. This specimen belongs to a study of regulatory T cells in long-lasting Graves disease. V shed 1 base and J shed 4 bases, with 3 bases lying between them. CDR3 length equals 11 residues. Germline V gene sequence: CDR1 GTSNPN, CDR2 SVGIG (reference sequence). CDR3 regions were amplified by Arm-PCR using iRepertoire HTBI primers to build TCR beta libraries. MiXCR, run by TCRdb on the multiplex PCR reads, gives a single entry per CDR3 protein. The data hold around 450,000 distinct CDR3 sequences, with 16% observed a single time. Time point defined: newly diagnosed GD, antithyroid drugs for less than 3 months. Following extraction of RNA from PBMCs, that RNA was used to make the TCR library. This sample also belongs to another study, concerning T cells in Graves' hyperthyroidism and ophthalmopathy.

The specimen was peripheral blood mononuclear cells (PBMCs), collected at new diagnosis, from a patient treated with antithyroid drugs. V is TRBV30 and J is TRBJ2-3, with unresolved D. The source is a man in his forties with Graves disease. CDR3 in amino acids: CAWSGADTQYF. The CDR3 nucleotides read TGTGCCTGGAGTGGGGCAGATACGCAGTATTTT.